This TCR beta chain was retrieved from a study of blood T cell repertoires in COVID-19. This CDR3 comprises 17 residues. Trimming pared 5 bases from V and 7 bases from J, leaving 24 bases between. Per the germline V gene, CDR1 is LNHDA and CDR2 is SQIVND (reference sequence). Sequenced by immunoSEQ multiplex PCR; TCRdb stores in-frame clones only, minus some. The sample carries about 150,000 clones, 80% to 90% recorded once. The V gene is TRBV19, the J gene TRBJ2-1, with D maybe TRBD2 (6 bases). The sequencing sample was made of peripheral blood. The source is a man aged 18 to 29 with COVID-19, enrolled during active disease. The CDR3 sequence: CASSYLSRISGQNEQFF. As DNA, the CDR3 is TGTGCCAGTAGTTACCTGAGCCGAATTAGCGGCCAGAATGAGCAGTTCTTC.